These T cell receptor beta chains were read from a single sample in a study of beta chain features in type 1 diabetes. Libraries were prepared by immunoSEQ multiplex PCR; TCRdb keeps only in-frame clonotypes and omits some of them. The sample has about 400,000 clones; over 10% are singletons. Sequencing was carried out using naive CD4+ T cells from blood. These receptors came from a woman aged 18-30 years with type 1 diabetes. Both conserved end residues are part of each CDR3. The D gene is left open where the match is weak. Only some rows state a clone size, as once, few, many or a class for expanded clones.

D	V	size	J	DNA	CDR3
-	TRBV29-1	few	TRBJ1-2	TGCAGCGTTGGGGGGAGGGTTTCCAACTATGGCTACACCTTC	CSVGGRVSNYGYTF
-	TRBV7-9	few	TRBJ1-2	TGTGCCAGCAGCTTATCAGGGGCGCCCACTAACTATGGCTACACCTTC	CASSLSGAPTNYGYTF
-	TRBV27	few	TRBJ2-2	TGTGCCAGCAGTTTATTCCAGGGTGGCACCGGGGAGCTGTTTTTT	CASSLFQGGTGELFF
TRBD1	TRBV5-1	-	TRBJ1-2	TGCGCCAGCAGCTTGGCACCGGGACAGGGGAGTGGCTACACCTTC	CASSLAPGQGSGYTF
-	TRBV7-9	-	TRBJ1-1	TGTGCCAGCAGCCCTCATTGGGGCCCTACTGAAGCTTTCTTT	CASSPHWGPTEAFF
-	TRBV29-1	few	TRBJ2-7	TGCAGCGTTGAACTAGCTTCCTACGAGCAGTACTTC	CSVELASYEQYF
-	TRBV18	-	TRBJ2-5	TGTGCCAGCTCCTCGGGACACCACGAAGAGACCCAGTACTTC	CASSSGHHEETQYF
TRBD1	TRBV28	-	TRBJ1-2	TGTGCCAGCAGGGATGACAGGGCGGCCTATGGCTACACCTTC	CASRDDRAAYGYTF
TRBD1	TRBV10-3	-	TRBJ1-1	TGTGCCATCAGGAGCGACAGGGGTGGCACTGAAGCTTTCTTT	CAIRSDRGGTEAFF
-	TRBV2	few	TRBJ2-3	TGTGCCAGCAGTGATGGGCTCACAGATACGCAGTATTTT	CASSDGLTDTQYF
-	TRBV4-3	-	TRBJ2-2	TGCGCCAGCAGCGCCCAGGGCACTCCCACCGGGGAGCTGTTTTTT	CASSAQGTPTGELFF
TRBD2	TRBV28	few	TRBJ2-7	TGTGCCAGCAGTCTCCGGACTAGCGGGAGGAGGGAGCAGTACTTC	CASSLRTSGRREQYF
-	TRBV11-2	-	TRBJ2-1	TGTGCCAGCAGCTTACAGGTGAATGAGCAGTTCTTC	CASSLQVNEQFF
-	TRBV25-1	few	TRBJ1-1	TGTGCCAGCAGTGAATGTAGGGGCTCCCTTTGTGGTGAAGCTTTCTTT	CASSECRGSLCGEAFF
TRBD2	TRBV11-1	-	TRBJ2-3	TGTGCCAGCAGCCAGGGACTAGCGGGGAGCACAGATACGCAGTATTTT	CASSQGLAGSTDTQYF
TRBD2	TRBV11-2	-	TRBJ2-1	TGTGCCAGCAGCTTAGTCATAGCGGGAGGCATCTCCTACAATGAGCAGTTCTTC	CASSLVIAGGISYNEQFF
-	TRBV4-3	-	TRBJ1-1	TGCGCCAGCAGCCATACAGAGAACACTGAAGCTTTCTTT	CASSHTENTEAFF
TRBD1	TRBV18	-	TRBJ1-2	TGTGCCAGCTCAAGGGGGCTCGAGGGCTACACCTTC	CASSRGLEGYTF
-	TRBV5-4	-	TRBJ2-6	TGTGCCAGCAGCATCATTGGAAAGGGGGACTCTGGGGCCAACGTCCTGACTTTC	CASSIIGKGDSGANVLTF
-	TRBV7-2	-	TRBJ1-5	TGTGCCAGCAGCTTAGACGGACAAGTCGGTAAGCATTTT	CASSLDGQVGKHF
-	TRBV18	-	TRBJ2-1	TGTGCCAGCTCACCAGGGAGCTCCTACAATGAGCAGTTCTTC	CASSPGSSYNEQFF
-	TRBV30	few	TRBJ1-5	TGTGCCTGGAGGGTAGCAGGGGCCAATCAGCCCCAGCATTTT	CAWRVAGANQPQHF
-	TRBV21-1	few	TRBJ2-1	TGTGCCAGCAGCCAAGGGGACAAGGGGCGCAATGAGCAGTTCTTC	CASSQGDKGRNEQFF
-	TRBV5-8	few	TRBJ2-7	TGTGCCAGCAGTAGGCGGGTCCCCTACGAGCAGTACTTC	CASSRRVPYEQYF
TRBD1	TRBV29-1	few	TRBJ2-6	TGCAGCGTTGGGGAAGGGGGCGCTGGGGCCAACGTCCTGACTTTC	CSVGEGGAGANVLTF
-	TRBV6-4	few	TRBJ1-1	TGTGCCAGCAGCCAGACAGGGAACACTGAAGCTTTCTTT	CASSQTGNTEAFF
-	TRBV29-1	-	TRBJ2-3	TGCAGCGTTGCTGGCAGGCGCACAGATACGCAGTATTTT	CSVAGRRTDTQYF
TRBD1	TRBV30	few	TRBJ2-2	TGTGCCTGGATGCCGGACAGGGGGCGTTACGGGGAGCTGTTTTTT	CAWMPDRGRYGELFF
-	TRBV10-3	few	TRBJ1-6	TGTGCCATCAGTGAGCGGGCAGCCAACAGGACCCTCCACTTT	CAISERAANRTLHF
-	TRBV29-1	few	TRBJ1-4	TGCAGCGTTGACCTGGGGAGCGGGCTTAATGAAAAACTGTTTTTT	CSVDLGSGLNEKLFF
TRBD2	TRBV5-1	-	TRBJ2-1	TGCGCCAGCAGCTCCGGACTAGCGGAGCAGTTCTTC	CASSSGLAEQFF
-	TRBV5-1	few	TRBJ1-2	TGCGCCAGCAGCTTGGAACCTAATAGGGGAAACTATGGCTACACCTTC	CASSLEPNRGNYGYTF
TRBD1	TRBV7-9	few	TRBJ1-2	TGTGCCAGCAGGGGACAGACTAACTATGGCTACACCTTC	CASRGQTNYGYTF
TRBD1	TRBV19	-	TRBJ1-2	TGTGCCAGTAGTGCGGGACAGCGGTATGGCTACACCTTC	CASSAGQRYGYTF
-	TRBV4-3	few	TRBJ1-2	TGCGCCAGCAGCCAAGATTCACAGGGCTATGGCTACACCTTC	CASSQDSQGYGYTF
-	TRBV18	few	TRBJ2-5	TGTGCCAGCTCACCACAGGGGCAAGAGACCCAGTACTTC	CASSPQGQETQYF
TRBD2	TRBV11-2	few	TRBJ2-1	TGTGCCAGCAGCGGGCTAGCGGGGGGTCTGAATGAGCAGTTCTTC	CASSGLAGGLNEQFF
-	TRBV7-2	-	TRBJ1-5	TGTGCCAGCAGCTTAGAAGAAGGGGAACAAGGACAGCCCCAGCATTTT	CASSLEEGEQGQPQHF
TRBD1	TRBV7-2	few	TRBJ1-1	TGTGCCAGCAGCGTGGACAGGGGTACGGCTGAAGCTTTCTTT	CASSVDRGTAEAFF
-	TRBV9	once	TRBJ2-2	TGTGCCAGCAGCGTAGCGAGGGATCGGACCGGGGAGCTGTTTTTT	CASSVARDRTGELFF
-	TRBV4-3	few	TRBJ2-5	TGCGCCAGCAGCCAACCCTTGGAGAACGGGGGAAACCAAGAGACCCAGTACTTC	CASSQPLENGGNQETQYF
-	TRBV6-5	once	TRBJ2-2	TGTGCCAGCAGTTACTCCTATAGTTCGGAGCTGTTTTTT	CASSYSYSSELFF
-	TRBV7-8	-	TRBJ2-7	TGTGCCAGCAGGATCGCCGGGGCGGGAGAGCAGTACTTC	CASRIAGAGEQYF
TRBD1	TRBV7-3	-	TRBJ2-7	TGTGCCAGCAGCCACCGGGACAGGACCTACGAGCAGTACTTC	CASSHRDRTYEQYF